This T cell receptor (beta chain) came from a study of blood T cell repertoires in COVID-19. In the study overall: The United States, Italy and Spain were the sources of the acute and convalescent COVID-19 samples. T cells, B-cell-depleted T cells, or PBMCs provided the cDNA or gDNA that served as material.

The Seattle patients, enrolled during active infection, were followed longitudinally. Original processing notes: For nucleated cells, counts were estimated from reference gene primer amplification. Here immunoSEQ multiplex PCR was the method, and the copy in TCRdb shows in-frame clones only, minus some. For V, J and clone size, that table is used; D and trimming come from the DNA. The sample yields about 400,000 clones, roughly 90% seen once. V lost 0 bases, J lost 6 bases, and 7 bases lay in between. Germline CDR1 reads SGHDT; CDR2 reads YYEEEE. This CDR3 has 13 amino acids. This chain uses TRBV5-6 with TRBJ2-1, with TRBD1 as a possible D gene (6 bases). The sample consisted of peripheral blood. This TCR was recovered from a woman aged 60-70 years with COVID-19, enrolled during active disease. The CDR3 DNA follows: TGTGCCAGCAGCTTGGACAGGGCCAATGAGCAGTTCTTC. Protein product: CASSLDRANEQFF.